The table lists the clone carrying this T cell receptor beta chain with a count of one. These data belong to a study of blood T cell repertoires in COVID-19. Overall study context: The cDNA or gDNA used as material had been derived from T cells, B-cell-depleted T cells, or PBMCs.

Germline trimming cut 6 bases from V and 3 bases from J; bases unmatched to any gene: 8. The CDR3 runs to 15 residues. Germline-derived CDR1 and CDR2 are MNHEY and SMNVEV (reference sequence). Methods used by the authors: Researchers report that nucleated cell counts were estimated from reference gene primer amplification. Measured with immunoSEQ multiplex PCR; TCRdb has only the in-frame clones, and not every one. That table supplies the V and J calls and clone size; D and trimming were determined from the DNA. The table lists about 260,000 clones, 85% to 90% of them singletons, with 10% to 15% in the top ten.

The rearrangement links TRBV27 to TRBJ1-1; 9 positions match TRBD1. The sequenced material came from peripheral blood. This clonotype originated in a human donor in a cohort sampled during active COVID-19. The CDR3 coding sequence is TGTGCCAGCAGAAAACAGGGGGCTCGGGACACTGAAGCTTTCTTT. Its protein is CASRKQGARDTEAFF.